This record looks at one TCR beta chain sequence and its context. These data come from a study of blood T cell repertoires in COVID-19. Study-wide background: The United States, Italy and Spain supplied acute and convalescent COVID-19 samples. The cDNA or gDNA used as material had been derived from T cells, B-cell-depleted T cells, or PBMCs.

Germline loops: CDR1 SGHVS, CDR2 FQNEAQ. The length of the CDR3 is 17 residues. Unmatched junction bases numbered 12, after V lost 1 base and J lost 5 bases. Original handling: Reference gene primer amplification gave nucleated cell count estimates. Profiled with immunoSEQ multiplex PCR; TCRdb holds only in-frame clones, not every one. V and J calls plus clone size are reproduced from that table; the DNA served to infer D and trimming. The sample carries about 160,000 clones, about four fifths recorded once. The chain joins TRBV7-8 to TRBJ1-2; 8 nucleotides align to TRBD1. Sequenced: peripheral blood. This clonotype originated in a man aged 65 to 85 who had recovered from COVID-19. The CDR3 here is CASSLGVSGQGGYGYTF. CDR3 in DNA: TGTGCCAGCAGCTTAGGTGTCAGTGGACAGGGCGGGTATGGCTACACCTTC.